The next 16 T cell receptor beta chains were all read from a single sample in a study of shared clonotypes between healthy human individuals. Sequencing used immunoSEQ multiplex PCR; TCRdb keeps in-frame clones, though not all of them. The sample contains fewer than 1.8 million clones, about 98.5% of which appear only once. The material sequenced was naive CD4+ T cells sorted from blood. Subset of the sample: CD45RA+ positively selected. The receptor set was obtained from a man aged 30-40 years in good health.

The rearrangement links TRBV19 to TRBJ2-5; D uncertain. Germline loops: CDR1 LNHDA, CDR2 SQIVND (reference sequence). With 4 bases removed from V and 2 bases from J, the gap between germline ends came to 8 bases. The CDR3 length is 13 residues. CDR3 DNA sequence: TGTGCCAGTAGTAAAGGACGGCAAGAGACCCAGTACTTC. It specifies CASSKGRQETQYF.

The CDR3 DNA reads as TGTGCCAGCTCACCGGACGGACAAGACTATGGCTACACCTTC. Translated: CASSPDGQDYGYTF. The gene calls are TRBV18 and TRBJ1-2; TRBD1 might be the D (5 bases). Germline V gene lookup returns CDR1 KGHSH and CDR2 LQKENI. V dropped 3 bases and J dropped 3 bases, with 11 bases sitting between them. The CDR3 totals 14 residues.

This clone occurred once. The chain has TRBV28 and TRBJ2-7; D possibly uses TRBD1 or TRBD2 (5 bases each). The CDR3 is 14 residues long. Germline loops: CDR1 MDHEN, CDR2 SYDVKM. The V end was cut by 4 bases, the J end by 2 bases, with 12 bases between. Here the CDR3 reads CASSYTGPPYEQYF. In DNA, the CDR3 is TGTGCCAGCAGTTATACGGGACCTCCCTACGAGCAGTACTTC.

This sequence joins TRBV28 and TRBJ1-2; D is ambiguous. Germline V gene lookup returns CDR1 MDHEN and CDR2 SYDVKM. Between the trimmed V and J ends, which lost 7 bases and 4 bases, there was a span of 13 bases. CDR3 length: 13 amino acids. CDR3 sequence: CASISSRFYGYTF. CDR3 nucleotide sequence: TGTGCCAGCATCTCTTCCAGATTCTATGGCTACACCTTC.

This rearrangement joins TRBV25-1 to TRBJ1-5; 7 bases map to TRBD1. J lost 3 bases, V lost 4 bases, and 12 bases had no gene match. Germline V gene data show CDR1 as MGHDK and CDR2 as SYGVNS. The CDR3 has 17 amino acids. The CDR3: CASSGTTGKFSNQPQHF. The CDR3 coding sequence is TGTGCCAGCAGTGGGACGACAGGGAAGTTTTCCAATCAGCCCCAGCATTTT.

The J gene is TRBJ2-1, the V gene TRBV5-4, with 8 nucleotides matching TRBD2. CDR1 SGHNT and CDR2 YYREEE come from the germline V gene (reference sequence). This CDR3 is 17 amino acids long. V lost 1 base, J lost 1 base, and 7 bases stayed unmatched. This CDR3 reads CASSLMSGSSSYNEQFF. The CDR3 nucleotides are TGTGCCAGCAGCTTGATGAGCGGGAGTAGTTCCTACAATGAGCAGTTCTTC.

V gene TRBV5-1 combines with J gene TRBJ2-1; TRBD2 matches 14 bases. The CDR3 is made up of 17 amino acids. The germline V gene has CDR1 SGHRS and CDR2 YFSETQ. The trim removed 1 base at V and 4 bases at J, leaving 4 bases unmatched. CDR3 sequence (DNA): TGCGCCAGCAGCTTGTCCGGGACTAGCGGGAGATACAATGAGCAGTTCTTC. This codes for CASSLSGTSGRYNEQFF.

This chain uses TRBV9 with TRBJ1-4, with D unresolved. Between the trimmed V and J ends, which lost 3 bases and 6 bases, there was a span of 15 bases. CDR1 is SGDLS, CDR2 YYNGEE, per germline. The CDR3 contains 15 residues. The CDR3 sequence: CASSASRLADEKLFF. CDR3 DNA: TGTGCCAGCAGCGCCAGCCGCCTTGCTGATGAAAAACTGTTTTTT.

This clone showed up just once. The chain uses TRBV6-6 and TRBJ2-3; no definite D call. Trimming cost V 2 bases and J 5 bases, with 2 bases left between them. The CDR3 totals 11 residues. Looked up from germline, CDR1 is MNHNY and CDR2 is SVGAGI (reference sequence). CDR3 region: CASSYVDTQYF. The CDR3 DNA reads TGTGCCAGCAGTTACGTAGATACGCAGTATTTT.

The chain employs TRBV11-2 and TRBJ2-5, with 7 bases matching TRBD1. The V segment lost 5 bases and the J segment 4 bases; nucleotides outside the gene matches: 10. This CDR3 is 15 amino acids long. The V gene's germline CDR1 is SGHAT and CDR2 FQNNGV. CDR3 sequence (DNA): TGTGCCAGCAGCCGAACGGACAGGATCGGAGAGACCCAGTACTTC. This sequence encodes CASSRTDRIGETQYF.

Regarding this clone: This sample includes further DNA sequences coding for the same CDR3. J is TRBJ1-3 and V is TRBV5-4; 9 positions match TRBD1. CDR3 length: 15 residues. V shed 3 bases, J shed 7 bases, and the junction held 8 bases outside the gene matches. The germline CDR1 and CDR2 sequences are SGHNT and YYREEE (reference sequence). Here the CDR3 reads CASSSPGQGRNTIYF. In DNA form, the CDR3 reads TGTGCCAGCAGCTCGCCGGGACAGGGTCGTAACACCATATATTTT. The whole variable domain, filled in from reference TRBV5-4 and TRBJ1-3, reads ETGVTQSPTHLIKTRGQQVTLRCSSQSGHNTVSWYQQALGQGPQFIFQYYREEENGRGNFPPRFSGLQFPNYSSELNVNALELDDSALYLCASSSPGQGRNTIYFGEGSWLTVV.

The genes are TRBV7-2 and TRBJ2-7; weak D call: TRBD1 (5 bases). CDR1 and CDR2 (germline): SGHTA, FQGNSA. V lost 2 bases, J lost 1 base, and 12 bases lay in between. The CDR3 runs to 15 residues. As DNA, the CDR3 is TGTGCCAGCAGCTTATCTCCAGGGCCTTCCTACGAGCAGTACTTC. Translating it yields CASSLSPGPSYEQYF.

This clone was observed a single time. The chain combines TRBV5-1 with TRBJ2-3, with 13 nucleotides matching TRBD2. CDR1 is SGHRS and CDR2 is YFSETQ in the germline V gene. CDR3 size: 18 residues. Germline trimming cut 0 bases from V and 6 bases from J; bases unmatched to any gene: 10. In DNA form, the CDR3 reads TGCGCCAGCAGCTTGGATCCTCCCGGGACTAGCGGGAAGGATACGCAGTATTTT. It is translated as CASSLDPPGTSGKDTQYF.

V usage is TRBV6-6 and J usage is TRBJ2-7, with a tentative D call TRBD1 (6 bases). V lost 4 bases to trimming and J lost 3 bases, with 10 bases between them. Germline lookup yields CDR1 MNHNY and CDR2 SVGAGI (reference sequence). The CDR3 consists of 13 residues. CDR3 sequence reads: CASSSVQGYEQYF. CDR3 bases: TGTGCCAGCAGTTCGGTACAGGGCTACGAGCAGTACTTC.

The rearrangement links TRBV4-1 to TRBJ2-3, with a tentative D call TRBD1 (6 bases). This CDR3 contains 17 residues. CDR1 is MGHRA, CDR2 YSYEKL, per germline. V lost 1 base and J 7 bases, leaving 21 bases between the germline ends. The chain's CDR3 is CASSQGGGLGDRNTQYF. The CDR3 coding sequence is TGCGCCAGCAGCCAAGGAGGGGGTTTGGGGGATAGGAATACGCAGTATTTT.

V and J are TRBV28 and TRBJ2-5; the match to TRBD1 covers 7 bases. Germline CDR1 MDHEN, CDR2 SYDVKM. CDR3 length: 17 amino acids. After removal of 4 bases from V and 5 bases from J, the junction contained 16 bases not matched to a gene. DNA of the CDR3: TGTGCCAGCAGTTCATTCCCGACAGGGCCGGCCTCGGAGACCCAGTACTTC. This translates into CASSSFPTGPASETQYF.